These 17 T cell receptor beta chains share one sample of origin, sequenced in a study of cytomegalovirus exposure and HLA in healthy donors. PCR was performed using 60 Vbeta and 13 Jbeta primers. TCRdb keeps only in-frame clones here, not all; method: immunoSEQ multiplex PCR. This repertoire shows a few hundred thousand clones, 60% to 85% found once; its top ten account for 15% to 18%. The sample comprised PBMCs. The receptors here all came from a middle-aged man in good health and CMV-seronegative.

The rearrangement joins TRBV5-1 to TRBJ1-5; D is perhaps TRBD1 (5 bases). Germline CDR1 and CDR2: SGHRS and YFSETQ. The CDR3 is 14 residues long. V lost 2 bases, J lost 10 bases, and 16 bases lay in between. CDR3 sequence (DNA): TGCGCCAGCAGCTTCGACGGGGGAGAGGAACCCCAGCATTTT. It yields the protein CASSFDGGEEPQHF.

The chain uses TRBV5-4 and TRBJ2-1, with 9 bases that match TRBD2. This CDR3 has 14 residues. Germline assignment: CDR1 SGHNT and CDR2 YYREEE (reference sequence). V was pared by 2 bases and J by 8 bases, with 5 bases of the junction left unmatched. CDR3 loop: CASSFAGGADEQFF. CDR3 DNA sequence: TGTGCCAGCAGCTTTGCGGGGGGGGCGGATGAGCAGTTCTTC. The full variable domain, with the rest looked up from reference TRBV5-4 and TRBJ2-1, is ETGVTQSPTHLIKTRGQQVTLRCSSQSGHNTVSWYQQALGQGPQFIFQYYREEENGRGNFPPRFSGLQFPNYSSELNVNALELDDSALYLCASSFAGGADEQFFGPGTRLTVL.

The V call is TRBV27, the J call TRBJ2-4, with 12 bases identical to TRBD2. In germline, CDR1 is MNHEY, CDR2 SMNVEV (reference sequence). The CDR3 loop spans 14 amino acids. Losses at the gene ends were 4 bases for V and 16 bases for J; bases not matched to a gene: 11. DNA of the CDR3: TGTGCCAGCAGTTCCCTAGCGGGGGGGCGAGGCCAATACTTC. Protein: CASSSLAGGRGQYF.

This chain connects TRBV2 to TRBJ1-3, with a tentative D call TRBD1 (5 bases). Germline V gene data show CDR1 as SNHLY and CDR2 as FYNNEI. The CDR3 is 15 amino acids. V dropped 2 bases and J dropped 3 bases, with 11 bases sitting between them. CDR3 region: CASSERGFGGNTIYF. In DNA, the CDR3 is TGTGCCAGCAGTGAAAGGGGTTTTGGTGGAAACACCATATATTTT.

V and J are TRBV5-4 and TRBJ2-3, with TRBD2 matching 7 bases. Germline loops: CDR1 SGHNT, CDR2 YYREEE (reference sequence). The CDR3 spans 15 residues. The V and J ends lost 1 base and 4 bases, in that order; junction bases with no gene match: 6. In nucleotides, the CDR3 is TGTGCCAGCAGCTTGCTCCAGCGGGGTGCAGATACGCAGTATTTT. Its protein product is CASSLLQRGADTQYF.

CDR3 region: CAISSGAYYEQYF. The CDR3 bases are TGTGCCATCAGTAGCGGGGCCTACTACGAGCAGTACTTC. This chain connects TRBV10-3 to TRBJ2-7; TRBD2 matches at 7 bases. This CDR3 comprises 13 residues. The ends lost 5 bases at V and 3 bases at J; junction bases unmatched: 4. Germline V CDR1 and CDR2: ENHRY, SYGVKD.

The CDR3 spells CASSEKSRSYEAFF. The CDR3 DNA reads TGTGCCAGCAGTGAAAAGTCCAGGTCATACGAAGCTTTCTTT. This chain links TRBV6-1 with TRBJ1-1; D remains unclear. The V gene's germline CDR1 is MNHNS and CDR2 SASEGT. The CDR3 extends over 14 amino acids. V was pared by 2 bases and J by 8 bases, with 15 bases between.

V gene TRBV7-3 combines with J gene TRBJ1-2, with 10 bases matching TRBD1. CDR1 SGHTA and CDR2 FQGTGA come from the germline V gene. J gave up 8 bases and V 1 base, and 4 bases lay outside the gene matches. The CDR3 consists of 14 residues. CDR3 amino acids: CASSLKGTGDGYTF. Written as DNA, the CDR3 is TGTGCCAGCAGCTTAAAAGGGACAGGGGACGGCTACACCTTC.

This CDR3 reads CASSLVGQGRTEQFF. Here the CDR3 DNA reads TGTGCCAGCAGCTTAGTGGGACAGGGACGTACTGAGCAGTTCTTC. This sequence joins TRBV7-8 and TRBJ2-1; 9 positions match TRBD1. Germline CDR1 is SGHVS and CDR2 is FQNEAQ. Trimming cost V 1 base and J 9 bases; bases outside gene matches: 7. The CDR3 covers 15 residues.

This clone was observed a few times. The chain couples TRBV2 to TRBJ2-5, with D maybe TRBD2 (7 bases). Trimming removed 6 bases at V and 3 bases at J, with 29 bases between. From germline, CDR1 is SNHLY and CDR2 FYNNEI. The CDR3 consists of 19 residues. The CDR3 DNA reads as TGTGCCAGCAGCCCCCTAGCGGTTGCTGGGGGGGGCGTTAAAGAGACCCAGTACTTC. This gives the protein CASSPLAVAGGGVKETQYF.

The gene calls are TRBV7-9 and TRBJ1-2; the D is unclear. V was trimmed by 1 base and J by 11 bases, leaving 8 bases between them. Germline CDR1 is SEHNR and CDR2 is FQNEAQ (reference sequence). The CDR3 covers 11 residues. CDR3: CASSLESRYTF. DNA for the CDR3: TGTGCCAGCAGCTTAGAATCCCGGTACACCTTC.

This clone has a handful of counts. The chain joins TRBV19 to TRBJ1-4; no definite D call. The CDR3 sequence is 9 residues long. Germline V lookup: CDR1 LNHDA, CDR2 SQIVND (reference sequence). Trimming removed 7 bases from V and 10 bases from J, with 4 bases in between. The CDR3 nucleotides read TGTGCCAGTACGCGAAAACTGTTTTTT. Amino acids: CASTRKLFF.

This chain joins TRBV4-3 and TRBJ2-2; D is uncertain. With 1 base removed from V and 6 bases from J, the gap between germline ends came to 9 bases. The CDR3 totals 14 residues. The germline CDR1 and CDR2 sequences are LGHNA and YSLEER. The CDR3 DNA reads as TGCGCCAGCAGCCAAGTAGGAGAGGCCGGGGAGCTGTTTTTT. It codes for CASSQVGEAGELFF.

V gene TRBV30 combines with J gene TRBJ2-7; possibly TRBD2 for D (5 bases). Germline loops: CDR1 GTSNPN, CDR2 SVGIG (reference sequence). V was cut by 7 bases and J by 3 bases, with 16 bases left in between. The CDR3 covers 13 residues. The CDR3 coding sequence is TGTGCCTTTACCAGAGGAGGCGGCTACGAGCAGTACTTC. Its translation is CAFTRGGGYEQYF.

This chain links TRBV19 with TRBJ1-1; possibly TRBD1 for D (5 bases). The V end was cut by 11 bases, the J end by 4 bases, with 17 bases between. The CDR3 spans 13 residues. Looked up from germline, CDR1 is LNHDA and CDR2 is SQIVND (reference sequence). The CDR3 coding sequence is TGTGCCGGAGGGCCCCCCGGGGGCACTGAAGCTTTCTTT. Translating it yields CAGGPPGGTEAFF.

The chain recombines TRBV4-2 with TRBJ2-7, with 11 bases aligning to TRBD1. The CDR3 runs 19 residues. Per the germline V gene, CDR1 is LGHNA and CDR2 is YNFKEQ. Trimming took 0 bases from V and 0 from J; bases not matched to a gene: 10. In DNA, the CDR3 is TGTGCCAGCAGCCAAGATCGCGGACAGGGGGCCCCTAGCTCCTACGAGCAGTACTTC. Protein sequence: CASSQDRGQGAPSSYEQYF.

This clone was seen a single time. This rearrangement joins TRBV27 to TRBJ2-7; D unresolved. This CDR3 has 12 amino acids. Germline values: CDR1 MNHEY, CDR2 SMNVEV (reference sequence). V was cut by 6 bases and J by 2 bases, with 8 bases left in between. For the CDR3, the DNA is TGTGCCAGCAGCCACACAGCCTACGAGCAGTACTTC. Translating gives CASSHTAYEQYF.